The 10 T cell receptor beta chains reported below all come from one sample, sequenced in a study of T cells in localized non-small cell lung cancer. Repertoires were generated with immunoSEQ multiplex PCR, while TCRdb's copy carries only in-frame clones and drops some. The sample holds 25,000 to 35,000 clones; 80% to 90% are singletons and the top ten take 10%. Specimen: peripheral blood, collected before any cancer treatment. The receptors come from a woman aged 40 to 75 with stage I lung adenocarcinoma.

CDR3 in DNA: TGTGCCAGCAGCCAAGAGTTGCGGGGGGTCTCCTACGAGCAGTACTTC. It is translated as CASSQELRGVSYEQYF. V is TRBV4-2 and J is TRBJ2-7; 8 nucleotides match TRBD2. In germline, CDR1 is LGHNA, CDR2 YNFKEQ. Trimming took 0 bases from V and 0 from J; bases not matched to a gene: 4. The CDR3 covers 16 residues.

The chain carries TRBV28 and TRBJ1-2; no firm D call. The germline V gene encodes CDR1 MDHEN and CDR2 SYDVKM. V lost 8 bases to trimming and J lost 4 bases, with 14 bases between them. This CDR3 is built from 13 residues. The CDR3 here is CASRVDVRYGYTF. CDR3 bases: TGTGCCAGCCGCGTCGACGTCCGCTATGGCTACACCTTC.

The CDR3 DNA reads as TGTGCCAGCAGCTCTAGCACAGATACGCAGTATTTT. This codes for CASSSSTDTQYF. The genes are TRBV11-2 and TRBJ2-3, with D hard to call. CDR3 size: 12 residues. Trimming pared 4 bases from V and 0 bases from J, leaving 2 bases between. Germline V CDR1 and CDR2: SGHAT, FQNNGV.

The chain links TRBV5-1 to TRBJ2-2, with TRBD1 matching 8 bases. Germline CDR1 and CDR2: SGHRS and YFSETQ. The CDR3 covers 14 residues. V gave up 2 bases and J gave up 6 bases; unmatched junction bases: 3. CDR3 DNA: TGCGCCAGCAGCTTCGGGACAGGAGCCGGGGAGCTGTTTTTT. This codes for CASSFGTGAGELFF.

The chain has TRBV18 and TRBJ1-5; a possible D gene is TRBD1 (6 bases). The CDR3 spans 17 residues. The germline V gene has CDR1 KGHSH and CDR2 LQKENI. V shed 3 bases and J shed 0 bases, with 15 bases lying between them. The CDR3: CASSPTGGGGSNQPQHF. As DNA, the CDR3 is TGTGCCAGCTCACCTACCGGAGGGGGAGGTAGCAATCAGCCCCAGCATTTT.

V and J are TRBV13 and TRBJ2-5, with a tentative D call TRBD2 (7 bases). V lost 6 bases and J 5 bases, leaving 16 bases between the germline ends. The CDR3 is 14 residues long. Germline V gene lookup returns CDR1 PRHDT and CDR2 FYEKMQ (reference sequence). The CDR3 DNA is TGTGCCAGCAGTCCACCGGGGGGCCGGGAGACCCAGTACTTC. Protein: CASSPPGGRETQYF.

The CDR3 is CASSLSGAGANVLTF. The CDR3 nucleotides are TGTGCCAGCAGCTTGTCAGGGGCAGGGGCCAACGTCCTGACTTTC. The chain uses TRBV5-4 and TRBJ2-6, with D possibly being TRBD1 (6 bases). Germline CDR1 reads SGHNT; CDR2 reads YYREEE (reference sequence). The CDR3 has 15 amino acids. V was pared by 1 base and J by 4 bases, with 9 bases between. The full variable domain, with the rest looked up from reference TRBV5-4 and TRBJ2-6, is ETGVTQSPTHLIKTRGQQVTLRCSSQSGHNTVSWYQQALGQGPQFIFQYYREEENGRGNFPPRFSGLQFPNYSSELNVNALELDDSALYLCASSLSGAGANVLTFGAGSRLTVL.

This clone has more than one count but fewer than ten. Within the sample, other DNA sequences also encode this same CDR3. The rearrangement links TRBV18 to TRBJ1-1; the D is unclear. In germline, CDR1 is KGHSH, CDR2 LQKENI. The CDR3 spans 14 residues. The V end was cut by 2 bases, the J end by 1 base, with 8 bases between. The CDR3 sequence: CASSPSARNTEAFF. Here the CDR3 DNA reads TGTGCCAGCTCACCATCAGCCAGGAACACTGAAGCTTTCTTT.

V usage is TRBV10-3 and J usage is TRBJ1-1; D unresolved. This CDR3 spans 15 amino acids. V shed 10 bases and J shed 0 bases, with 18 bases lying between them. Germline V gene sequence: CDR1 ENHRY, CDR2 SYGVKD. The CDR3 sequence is CATTEGGRMNTEAFF. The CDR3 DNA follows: TGTGCCACCACGGAGGGAGGAAGGATGAACACTGAAGCTTTCTTT.

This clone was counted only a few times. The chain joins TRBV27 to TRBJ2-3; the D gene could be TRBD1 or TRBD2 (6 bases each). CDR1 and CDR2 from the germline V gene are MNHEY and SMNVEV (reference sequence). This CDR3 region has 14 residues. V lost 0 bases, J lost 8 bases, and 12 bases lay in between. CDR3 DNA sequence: TGTGCCAGCAGTTTATCCATACAGGGAGGTACGCAGTATTTT. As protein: CASSLSIQGGTQYF.